Below are 7 T cell receptor beta chains sequenced from a single sample in a study of CD8 T cells in Susac syndrome. RNA amounts of roughly 0.45 to 1 ug underwent reverse transcription with random hexamers. TCRdb analysed the immunoSEQ multiplex PCR reads with MiXCR anew, one entry per CDR3 protein. This table holds approximately 180,000 distinct CDR3 sequences, 93% found once. Source material: CD4+ T cells from PBMCs. The receptors derive from a human donor with multiple sclerosis.

The CDR3 nucleotides read TGTGCCAGCAGCCGAGGCAGTCTTAGTTCGGCTTTCTTT. Protein: CASSRGSLSSAFF. The rearrangement links TRBV16 to TRBJ1-1; D unresolved. Germline CDR1 is KGHSY and CDR2 is FQNENV. This CDR3 region has 13 residues. Trimming left V 4 bases short and J 11 bases short, with 17 bases between.

This clonotype has a single count. V gene TRBV2 combines with J gene TRBJ2-6, with 8 bases lining up with TRBD1. Germline CDR1 reads SNHLY; CDR2 reads FYNNEI. The CDR3 extends over 17 amino acids. V lost 7 bases and J lost 1; bases outside the gene matches: 9. The CDR3 protein is CASKYRGSSSGANVLTF. CDR3 sequence (DNA): TGTGCCAGCAAATACAGGGGGAGCTCTTCTGGGGCCAACGTCCTGACTTTC.

This clonotype was counted a few times. J is TRBJ1-5 and V is TRBV12-3 or TRBV12-4; 7 positions agree with TRBD1. This CDR3 contains 15 residues. Losses at the gene ends were 1 base for V and 5 bases for J; bases not matched to a gene: 5. Written as DNA, the CDR3 is TGTGCCAGCAGTTTAGGTGACAGGGCATATCAGCCCCAGCATTTT. It codes for CASSLGDRAYQPQHF.

The count of this clonotype is one. The chain couples TRBV2 to TRBJ2-5; no firm D call. The length of the CDR3 is 12 residues. V lost 4 bases, J lost 5 bases, and 8 bases lay in between. Per germline, CDR1 SNHLY and CDR2 FYNNEI. CDR3 DNA sequence: TGTGCCAGCAGTGCTGCTTCGGAGACCCAGTACTTC. Its protein product is CASSAASETQYF.

V and J are TRBV9 and TRBJ2-1; perhaps TRBD2 as D (7 bases). This CDR3 comprises 13 residues. Germline V gives CDR1 SGDLS, CDR2 YYNGEE. Trimming shortened V by 2 bases and J by 6 bases, and 9 bases separated the two germline ends. CDR3 loop: CASSVGGLNEQFF. For the CDR3, the DNA is TGTGCCAGCAGCGTGGGGGGGCTCAATGAGCAGTTCTTC.

This chain joins TRBV12-3 or TRBV12-4 and TRBJ1-2; 8 nucleotides match TRBD1. CDR3 size: 14 residues. V lost 7 bases, J lost 3 bases, and 7 bases stayed unmatched. Here the CDR3 reads CASTLDREDYGYTF. CDR3 sequence (DNA): TGTGCCAGCACCCTGGACAGGGAGGACTATGGCTACACCTTC.

This chain uses TRBV24-1 with TRBJ2-5, with 12 bases aligning to TRBD2. The germline gives CDR1 KGHDR, CDR2 SFDVKD. The ends lost 4 bases at V and 1 base at J; junction bases unmatched: 6. CDR3 length: 17 residues. CDR3 in amino acids: CATSEASGRVSQETQYF. The DNA of the CDR3 is TGTGCCACCAGTGAGGCTAGCGGGAGGGTCTCCCAAGAGACCCAGTACTTC.